The 5 T cell receptor beta chains presented below share a single source sample, sequenced in a study of shared clonotypes between healthy human individuals. The data were produced by immunoSEQ multiplex PCR, yet TCRdb's version contains in-frame clones alone and is incomplete. The table has millions of clones, approximately 94% seen once. Sequences were obtained from naive CD4+ T cells sorted from blood. Subset described: CD45RA+ positively selected. Receptors were obtained from a man younger than 35 in good health.

Notes on this clone: The same CDR3 is also encoded by other DNA sequences in this sample. The J gene is TRBJ1-2, the V gene TRBV7-2; D unresolved. This CDR3 is built from 14 residues. Germline V lookup: CDR1 SGHTA, CDR2 FQGNSA. V lost 0 bases and J 2 bases, leaving 7 bases between the germline ends. The CDR3 region is CASSLAPGNYGYTF. The DNA for the CDR3 is TGTGCCAGCAGCTTAGCTCCCGGCAACTATGGCTACACCTTC.

The gene calls are TRBV30 and TRBJ2-3; a possible D gene is TRBD2 (5 bases). Between the trimmed V and J ends, which lost 4 bases and 0 bases, there was a span of 11 bases. The CDR3 has 14 amino acids. CDR1 and CDR2 (germline): GTSNPN, SVGIG (reference sequence). The CDR3, as DNA: TGTGCCTGGAATTCATGGACTAGCACAGATACGCAGTATTTT. Translated, it gives CAWNSWTSTDTQYF.

The V call is TRBV6-5, the J call TRBJ1-5; a weak D match, TRBD1 (5 bases). V dropped 6 bases and J dropped 6 bases, with 15 bases sitting between them. There are 14 residues in the CDR3. Germline loops: CDR1 MNHEY, CDR2 SVGAGI. Written as DNA, the CDR3 is TGTGCCAGCAGCGAGGGGTTTTCGGGTCAGCCCCAGCATTTT. Protein product: CASSEGFSGQPQHF.

The rearrangement uses TRBV5-4 and TRBJ1-6; D perhaps matches TRBD1 (6 bases). V gave up 0 bases and J gave up 13 bases, with 14 bases separating them. Germline CDR1 SGHNT, CDR2 YYREEE (reference sequence). CDR3 length: 14 residues. The CDR3 coding sequence is TGTGCCAGCAGCTTGGGTCAGGGGAAGGTTCCCCTCCACTTT. It encodes CASSLGQGKVPLHF.

Details on this clone: Other DNA sequences of this sample code for an identical CDR3. The chain has TRBV7-2 and TRBJ2-7; D is possibly TRBD2 (5 bases). The CDR3 has 14 amino acids. The V end lost 5 bases, the J end lost 0 bases, and 11 bases lay between the germline ends. Germline V gives CDR1 SGHTA, CDR2 FQGNSA. The CDR3 DNA reads TGTGCCAGCAGCCCCGGGCTAGCCTCCTACGAGCAGTACTTC. Translation: CASSPGLASYEQYF.